This TCR beta chain was obtained from a study of shared T cell receptors in the human thymus. Germline CDR1 MNHEY, CDR2 SMNVEV (reference sequence). V was pared by 6 bases and J by 1 base, with 10 bases between. The CDR3 has 14 residues. Generated by immunoSEQ multiplex PCR, the TCRdb table keeps only in-frame clones and is missing some. The sample has hundreds of thousands of clones; about 90% are singletons. The sample was also reused in another study, on human thymus T cells. That paper notes: Thymus was obtained from resections taken during corrective heart surgery.

The chain uses TRBV27 and TRBJ1-5, with unresolved D. Source material: thymocytes. This sequence was found in a boy in the first two years of life with a congenital heart defect. CDR3 sequence: CASRPEASNQPQHF. The CDR3 DNA sequence: TGTGCCAGCAGACCCGAGGCGAGCAATCAGCCCCAGCATTTT.